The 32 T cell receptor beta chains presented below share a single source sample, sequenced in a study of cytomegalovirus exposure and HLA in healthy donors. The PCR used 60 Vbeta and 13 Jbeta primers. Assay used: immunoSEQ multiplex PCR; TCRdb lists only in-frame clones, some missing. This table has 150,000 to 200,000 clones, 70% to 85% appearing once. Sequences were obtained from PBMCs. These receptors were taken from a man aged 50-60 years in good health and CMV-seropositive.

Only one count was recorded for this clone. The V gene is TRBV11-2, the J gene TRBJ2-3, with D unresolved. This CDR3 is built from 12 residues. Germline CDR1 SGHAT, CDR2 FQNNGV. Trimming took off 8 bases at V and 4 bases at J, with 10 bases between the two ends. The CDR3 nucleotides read TGTGCCAGCTTAGAGAGAGCAGATACGCAGTATTTT. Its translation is CASLERADTQYF.

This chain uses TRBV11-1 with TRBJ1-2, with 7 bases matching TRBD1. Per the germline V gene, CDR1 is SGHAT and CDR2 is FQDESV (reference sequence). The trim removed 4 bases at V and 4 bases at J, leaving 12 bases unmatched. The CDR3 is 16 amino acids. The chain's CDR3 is CASSSGDSYSGYGYTF. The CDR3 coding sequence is TGTGCCAGCAGCTCGGGGGACAGCTATTCCGGCTATGGCTACACCTTC.

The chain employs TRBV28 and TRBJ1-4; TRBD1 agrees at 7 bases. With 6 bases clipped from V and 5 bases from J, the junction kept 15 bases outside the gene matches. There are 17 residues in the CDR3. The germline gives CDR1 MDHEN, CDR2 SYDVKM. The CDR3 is CASSGGEGAWENEKLFF. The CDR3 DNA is TGTGCCAGCAGCGGGGGGGAGGGGGCGTGGGAAAATGAAAAACTGTTTTTT.

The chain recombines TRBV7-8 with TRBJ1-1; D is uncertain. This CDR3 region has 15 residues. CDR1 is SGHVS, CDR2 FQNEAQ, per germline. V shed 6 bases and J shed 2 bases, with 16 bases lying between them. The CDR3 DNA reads TGTGCCAGCAGTTCCCATGGGCTGTCAAACACTGAAGCTTTCTTT. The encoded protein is CASSSHGLSNTEAFF.

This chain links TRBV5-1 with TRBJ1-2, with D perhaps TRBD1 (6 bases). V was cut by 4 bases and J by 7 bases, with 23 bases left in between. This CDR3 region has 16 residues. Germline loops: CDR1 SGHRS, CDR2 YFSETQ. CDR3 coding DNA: TGCGCCAGCAGCCAGGCTTACGGGGACAAACAGCGTGGCTACACCTTC. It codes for CASSQAYGDKQRGYTF.

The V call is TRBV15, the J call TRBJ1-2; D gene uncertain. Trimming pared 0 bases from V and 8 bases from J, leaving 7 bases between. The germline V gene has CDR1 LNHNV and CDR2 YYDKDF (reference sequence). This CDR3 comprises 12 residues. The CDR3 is CATSRETGGYTF. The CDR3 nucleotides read TGTGCCACCAGCAGAGAGACGGGGGGCTACACCTTC.

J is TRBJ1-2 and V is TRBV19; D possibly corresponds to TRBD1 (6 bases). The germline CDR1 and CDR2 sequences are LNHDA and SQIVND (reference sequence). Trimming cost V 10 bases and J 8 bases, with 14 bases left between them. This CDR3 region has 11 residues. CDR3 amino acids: CATQGLWGYTF. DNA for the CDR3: TGTGCCACCCAGGGGCTCTGGGGCTACACCTTC.

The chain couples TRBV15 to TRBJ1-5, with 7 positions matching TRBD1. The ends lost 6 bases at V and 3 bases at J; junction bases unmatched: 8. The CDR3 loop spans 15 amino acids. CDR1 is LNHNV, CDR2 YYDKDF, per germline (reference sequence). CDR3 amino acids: CATRQGRHDNQPQHF. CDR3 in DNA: TGTGCCACCAGACAGGGGAGGCATGACAATCAGCCCCAGCATTTT. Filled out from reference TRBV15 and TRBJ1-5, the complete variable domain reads DAMVIQNPRYQVTQFGKPVTLSCSQTLNHNVMYWYQQKSSQAPKLLFHYYDKDFNNEADTPDNFQSRRPNTSFCFLDIRSPGLGDTAMYLCATRQGRHDNQPQHFGDGTRLSIL.

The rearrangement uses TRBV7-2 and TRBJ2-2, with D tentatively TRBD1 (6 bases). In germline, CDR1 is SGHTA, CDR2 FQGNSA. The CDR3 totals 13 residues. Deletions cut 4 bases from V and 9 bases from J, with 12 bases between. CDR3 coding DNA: TGTGCCAGCAGCTGGCAGGGGATCAGGGAGCTGTTTTTT. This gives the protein CASSWQGIRELFF.

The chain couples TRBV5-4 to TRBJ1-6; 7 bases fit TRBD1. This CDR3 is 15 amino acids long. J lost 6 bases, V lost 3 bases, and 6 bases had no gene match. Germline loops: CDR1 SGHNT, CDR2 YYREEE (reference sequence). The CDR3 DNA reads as TGTGCCAGCAGCTCGACAGGGTTCGGTAATTCACCCCTCCACTTT. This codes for CASSSTGFGNSPLHF. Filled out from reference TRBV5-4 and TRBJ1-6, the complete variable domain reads ETGVTQSPTHLIKTRGQQVTLRCSSQSGHNTVSWYQQALGQGPQFIFQYYREEENGRGNFPPRFSGLQFPNYSSELNVNALELDDSALYLCASSSTGFGNSPLHFGNGTRLTVT.

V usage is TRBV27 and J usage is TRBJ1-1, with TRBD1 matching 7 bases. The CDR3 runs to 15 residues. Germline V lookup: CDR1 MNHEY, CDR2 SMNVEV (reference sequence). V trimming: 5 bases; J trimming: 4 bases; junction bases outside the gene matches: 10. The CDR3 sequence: CASSTAGGRGTEAFF. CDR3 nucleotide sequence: TGTGCCAGCAGTACCGCAGGGGGACGGGGCACTGAAGCTTTCTTT.

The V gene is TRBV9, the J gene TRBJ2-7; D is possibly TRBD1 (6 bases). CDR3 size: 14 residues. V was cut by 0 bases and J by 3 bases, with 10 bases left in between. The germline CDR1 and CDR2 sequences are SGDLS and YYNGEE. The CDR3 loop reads CASSVDRENYEQYF. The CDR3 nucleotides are TGTGCCAGCAGCGTAGACAGGGAAAACTACGAGCAGTACTTC.

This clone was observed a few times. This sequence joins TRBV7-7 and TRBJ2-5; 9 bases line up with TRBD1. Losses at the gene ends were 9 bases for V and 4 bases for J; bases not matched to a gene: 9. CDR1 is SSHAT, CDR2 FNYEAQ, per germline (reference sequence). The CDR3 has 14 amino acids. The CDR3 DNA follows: TGTGCCAGTACTATCTCGGACAGGGGAGAGACCCAGTACTTC. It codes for CASTISDRGETQYF.

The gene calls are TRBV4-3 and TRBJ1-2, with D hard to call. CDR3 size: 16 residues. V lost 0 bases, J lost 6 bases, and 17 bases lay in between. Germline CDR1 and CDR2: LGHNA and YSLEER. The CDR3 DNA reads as TGCGCCAGCAGCCAAGATGGCTGGGTAAGAGGAGATGGCTACACCTTC. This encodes CASSQDGWVRGDGYTF.

The CDR3 reads CASSGGYGYGYTF. The CDR3 bases are TGTGCCAGCAGCGGGGGTTACGGCTATGGCTACACCTTC. V gene TRBV6-1 combines with J gene TRBJ1-2; D may be TRBD1 (5 bases). The germline V and J ends were trimmed by 6 bases and 4 bases, with 12 bases remaining between them. CDR1 is MNHNS and CDR2 is SASEGT in the germline V gene. The CDR3 is 13 amino acids.

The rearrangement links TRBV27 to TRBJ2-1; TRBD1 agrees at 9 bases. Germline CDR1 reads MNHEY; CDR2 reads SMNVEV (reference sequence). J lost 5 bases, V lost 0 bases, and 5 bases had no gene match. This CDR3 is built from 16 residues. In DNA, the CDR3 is TGTGCCAGCAGTTTATCTGGGACAGGGAGGCACAATGAGCAGTTCTTC. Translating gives CASSLSGTGRHNEQFF.

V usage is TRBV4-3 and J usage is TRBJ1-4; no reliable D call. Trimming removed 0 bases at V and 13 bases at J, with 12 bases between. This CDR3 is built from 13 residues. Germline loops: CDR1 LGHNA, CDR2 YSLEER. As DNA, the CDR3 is TGCGCCAGCAGCCAAGATAGGAGAAGTGGACTGTTTTTT. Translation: CASSQDRRSGLFF.

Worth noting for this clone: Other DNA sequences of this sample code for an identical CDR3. The CDR3, as DNA: TGTGCCAGTAGTATAGGATCAGGGGGAAACACCATATATTTT. This codes for CASSIGSGGNTIYF. V is TRBV19 and J is TRBJ1-3, with a weak D call TRBD1 (5 bases). V lost 1 base, J lost 4 bases, and 8 bases lay in between. This CDR3 has 14 residues. Germline CDR1 reads LNHDA; CDR2 reads SQIVND (reference sequence).

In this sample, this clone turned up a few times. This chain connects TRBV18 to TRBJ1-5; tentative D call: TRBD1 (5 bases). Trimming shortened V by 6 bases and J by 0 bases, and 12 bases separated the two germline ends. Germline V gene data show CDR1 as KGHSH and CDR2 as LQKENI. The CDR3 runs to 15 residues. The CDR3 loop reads CASSFRDYSNQPQHF. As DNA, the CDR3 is TGTGCCAGCTCGTTCAGGGATTATAGCAATCAGCCCCAGCATTTT.

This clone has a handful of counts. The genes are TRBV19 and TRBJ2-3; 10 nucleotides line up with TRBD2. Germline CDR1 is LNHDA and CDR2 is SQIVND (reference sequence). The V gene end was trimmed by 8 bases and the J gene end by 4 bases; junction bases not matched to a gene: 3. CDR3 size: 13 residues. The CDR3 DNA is TGTGCCAGTGAAAGCGGGGGGGCAGATACGCAGTATTTT. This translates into CASESGGADTQYF.

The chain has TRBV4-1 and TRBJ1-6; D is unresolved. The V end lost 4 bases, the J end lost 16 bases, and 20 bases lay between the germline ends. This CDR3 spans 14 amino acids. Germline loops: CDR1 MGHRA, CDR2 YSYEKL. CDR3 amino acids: CASSPPPASAGLHF. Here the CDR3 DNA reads TGCGCCAGCAGCCCTCCTCCCGCTTCCGCGGGTCTCCACTTT.

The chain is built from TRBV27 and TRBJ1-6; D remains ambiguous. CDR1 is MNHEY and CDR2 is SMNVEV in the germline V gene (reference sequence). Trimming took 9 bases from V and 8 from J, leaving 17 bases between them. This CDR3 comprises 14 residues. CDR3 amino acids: CASLPGGGDSPLHF. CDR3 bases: TGTGCCAGTCTTCCCGGTGGAGGTGATTCACCCCTCCACTTT.

The CDR3 loop is CATSRDRTGFQPQHF. CDR3 DNA sequence: TGTGCCACCAGCAGAGATCGGACAGGGTTTCAGCCCCAGCATTTT. This chain uses TRBV15 with TRBJ1-5; 8 bases are a match to TRBD1. Germline V gene data show CDR1 as LNHNV and CDR2 as YYDKDF (reference sequence). Unmatched junction bases numbered 4, after V lost 0 bases and J lost 6 bases. This CDR3 is built from 15 residues.

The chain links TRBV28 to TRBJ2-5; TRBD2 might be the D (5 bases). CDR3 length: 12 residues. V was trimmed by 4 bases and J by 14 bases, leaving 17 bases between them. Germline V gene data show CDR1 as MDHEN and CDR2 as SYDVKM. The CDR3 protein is CASSSLPGSHYF. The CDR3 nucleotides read TGTGCCAGCAGTTCCCTTCCGGGATCTCACTACTTC.

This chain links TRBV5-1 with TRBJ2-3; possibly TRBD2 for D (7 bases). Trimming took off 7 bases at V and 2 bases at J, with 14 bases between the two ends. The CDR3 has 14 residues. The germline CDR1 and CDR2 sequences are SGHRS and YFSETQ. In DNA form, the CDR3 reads TGCGCCAGCCTGGGAGGGGGGGCCACAGATACGCAGTATTTT. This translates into CASLGGGATDTQYF. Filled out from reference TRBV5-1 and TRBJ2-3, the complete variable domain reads KAGVTQTPRYLIKTRGQQVTLSCSPISGHRSVSWYQQTPGQGLQFLFEYFSETQRNKGNFPGRFSGRQFSNSRSEMNVSTLELGDSALYLCASLGGGATDTQYFGPGTRLTVL.

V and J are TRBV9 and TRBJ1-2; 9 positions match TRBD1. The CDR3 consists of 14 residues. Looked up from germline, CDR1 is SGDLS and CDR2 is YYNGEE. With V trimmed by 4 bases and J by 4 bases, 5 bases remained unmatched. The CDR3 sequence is CASSPTGGSYGYTF. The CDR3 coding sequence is TGTGCCAGCAGCCCAACAGGGGGCAGCTATGGCTACACCTTC. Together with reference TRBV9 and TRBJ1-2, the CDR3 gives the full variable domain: DSGVTQTPKHLITATGQRVTLRCSPRSGDLSVYWYQQSLDQGLQFLIQYYNGEERAKGNILERFSAQQFPDLHSELNLSSLELGDSALYFCASSPTGGSYGYTFGSGTRLTVV.

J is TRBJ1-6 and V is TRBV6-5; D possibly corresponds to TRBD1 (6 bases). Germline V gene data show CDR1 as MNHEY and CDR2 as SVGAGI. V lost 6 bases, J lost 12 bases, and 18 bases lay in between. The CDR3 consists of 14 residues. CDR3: CASRPTGNIGPLHF. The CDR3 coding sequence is TGTGCCAGCAGACCAACAGGGAATATAGGACCCCTCCACTTT.

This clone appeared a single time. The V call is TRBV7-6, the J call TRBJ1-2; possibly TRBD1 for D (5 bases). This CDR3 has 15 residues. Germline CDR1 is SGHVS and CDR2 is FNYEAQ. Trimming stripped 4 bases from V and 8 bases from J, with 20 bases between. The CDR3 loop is CASSSSWRDGEGYTF. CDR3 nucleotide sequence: TGTGCCAGCAGCTCATCTTGGAGGGACGGGGAAGGCTACACCTTC.

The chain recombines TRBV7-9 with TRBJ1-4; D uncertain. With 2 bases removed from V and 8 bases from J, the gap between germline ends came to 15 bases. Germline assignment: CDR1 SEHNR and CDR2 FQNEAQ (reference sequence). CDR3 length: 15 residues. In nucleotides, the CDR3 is TGTGCCAGCAGCTTAAAATCGAAAACGAGGGAAAAACTGTTTTTT. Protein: CASSLKSKTREKLFF.

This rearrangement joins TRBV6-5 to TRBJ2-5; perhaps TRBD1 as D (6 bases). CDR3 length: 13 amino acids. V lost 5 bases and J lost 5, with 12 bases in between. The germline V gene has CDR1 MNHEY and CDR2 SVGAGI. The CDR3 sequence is CASSLRGWETQYF. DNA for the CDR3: TGTGCCAGCAGTCTCAGGGGCTGGGAGACCCAGTACTTC.

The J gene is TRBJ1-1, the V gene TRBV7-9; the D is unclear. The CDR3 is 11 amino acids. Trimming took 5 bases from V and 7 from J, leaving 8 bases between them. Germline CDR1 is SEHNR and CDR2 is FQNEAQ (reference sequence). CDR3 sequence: CASSPSHEAFF. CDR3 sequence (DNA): TGTGCCAGCAGCCCTAGCCATGAAGCTTTCTTT.

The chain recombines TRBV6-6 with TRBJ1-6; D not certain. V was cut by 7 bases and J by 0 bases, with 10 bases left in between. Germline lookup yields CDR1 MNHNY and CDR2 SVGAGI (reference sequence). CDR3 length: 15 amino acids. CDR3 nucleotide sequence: TGTGCCAGCACCGACACGAGCTCCTATAATTCACCCCTCCACTTT. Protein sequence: CASTDTSSYNSPLHF.